Included here is one T cell receptor (beta chain) sequence, with context. Its target is not known. Method: immunoSEQ multiplex PCR; TCRdb's copy keeps in-frame clones and lacks some. This table has tens of thousands of clones, 85% appearing once. These data originate in a study of OX40 agonist ivuxolimab in advanced cancers. At the level of the study: Every 2 weeks, ivuxolimab was infused into the patients intravenously at between 0.01 and 10 mg/kg. The study, taken as a whole, reports: With doses of 0.1 to 3.0 mg/kg, CD4+ and CD8+ blood T cells had undergone clonal expansion by week 6.

CDR1 is SGHNT and CDR2 is YYREEE in the germline V gene (reference sequence). The V gene lost 7 bases and the J gene lost 4 bases, with 18 bases spanning the gap. This CDR3 region has 15 residues. Material: CD4+ or CD8+ T cells sorted from blood, obtained in a trial of the OX40 agonist ivuxolimab. The TCR sequence derives from an adult with an advanced solid tumor such as melanoma, head and neck, liver or kidney cancer. The genes are TRBV5-4 and TRBJ2-1, with TRBD2 as a possible D gene (5 bases). The CDR3 region is CASHPRAIKYNEQFF. The CDR3 bases are TGTGCCAGCCACCCGCGGGCTATAAAATACAATGAGCAGTTCTTC.